These T cell receptor beta chains were read from a single sample in a study of cytomegalovirus exposure and HLA in healthy donors. Assay used: immunoSEQ multiplex PCR; TCRdb lists only in-frame clones, some missing. This table holds some 190,000 clones, roughly four fifths found once. Specimen: PBMCs. The receptors shown here come from a man aged 18 to 29 in good health and CMV-seronegative. Both conserved end residues are part of each CDR3. Each record gives: D gene, clone size, J gene, V gene, CDR3 protein, CDR3 DNA. The D gene is left open where the match is weak. Part of the rows lack a size; the others show once, few, many or a class for expanded clones.

d_gene: TRBD2; abundance: -; j_gene: TRBJ2-5; v_gene: TRBV7-9; CDR3aa: CASSSGLAGDETQYF; CDR3nt: TGTGCCAGCAGCTCGGGACTAGCGGGAGACGAGACCCAGTACTTC
d_gene: -; abundance: few; j_gene: TRBJ2-7; v_gene: TRBV4-3; CDR3aa: CASSQDLRVFSTYEQYF; CDR3nt: TGCGCCAGCAGCCAAGATCTGAGGGTGTTTTCCACCTACGAGCAGTACTTC
d_gene: TRBD2; abundance: -; j_gene: TRBJ2-4; v_gene: TRBV29-1; CDR3aa: CSASSGGAKNIQYF; CDR3nt: TGCAGCGCGTCTAGCGGGGGAGCCAAAAACATTCAGTACTTC
d_gene: TRBD1; abundance: -; j_gene: TRBJ2-7; v_gene: TRBV28; CDR3aa: CASSPGTAIKYEQYF; CDR3nt: TGTGCCAGCAGTCCCGGGACAGCTATTAAGTACGAGCAGTACTTC
d_gene: TRBD1; abundance: -; j_gene: TRBJ2-3; v_gene: TRBV7-7; CDR3aa: CASSRTGVSTDTQYF; CDR3nt: TGTGCTAGCAGCCGGACAGGGGTCAGCACAGATACGCAGTATTTT
d_gene: TRBD2; abundance: few; j_gene: TRBJ2-2; v_gene: TRBV6-5; CDR3aa: CAIKTGGRVGELFF; CDR3nt: TGTGCCATAAAGACGGGGGGGCGGGTCGGGGAGCTGTTTTTT
d_gene: TRBD1; abundance: -; j_gene: TRBJ2-6; v_gene: TRBV5-5; CDR3aa: CASSLMIGQGQGSGANVLTF; CDR3nt: TGTGCCAGCAGCCTCATGATTGGACAGGGGCAAGGCTCTGGGGCCAACGTCCTGACTTTC
d_gene: -; abundance: -; j_gene: TRBJ1-2; v_gene: TRBV27; CDR3aa: CASSLVGGLGGYTF; CDR3nt: TGTGCCAGCAGTTTAGTGGGGGGGTTGGGAGGCTACACCTTC
d_gene: -; abundance: -; j_gene: TRBJ2-5; v_gene: TRBV6-6; CDR3aa: CASSRPPGVEETQYF; CDR3nt: TGTGCCAGCAGTCGCCCCCCGGGAGTAGAAGAGACCCAGTACTTC
d_gene: TRBD1; abundance: -; j_gene: TRBJ1-1; v_gene: TRBV29-1; CDR3aa: CSVETGEKAFF; CDR3nt: TGCAGCGTTGAGACAGGGGAGAAAGCTTTCTTT
d_gene: -; abundance: once; j_gene: TRBJ2-7; v_gene: TRBV4-1; CDR3aa: CASSQDVTGPEQYF; CDR3nt: TGCGCCAGCAGCCAAGATGTCACAGGTCCCGAGCAGTACTTC
d_gene: TRBD2; abundance: -; j_gene: TRBJ2-1; v_gene: TRBV7-3; CDR3aa: CASSSTSGGYEQFF; CDR3nt: TGTGCCAGCAGCTCAACTAGCGGCGGGTATGAGCAGTTCTTC
d_gene: -; abundance: -; j_gene: TRBJ1-6; v_gene: TRBV11-2; CDR3aa: CASSLVSAADNSPLHF; CDR3nt: TGTGCCAGCAGCTTAGTTTCCGCAGCGGATAATTCACCCCTCCACTTT
d_gene: -; abundance: -; j_gene: TRBJ1-1; v_gene: TRBV9; CDR3aa: CASSARDIRMEAFF; CDR3nt: TGTGCCAGCAGCGCGAGGGATATAAGAATGGAAGCTTTCTTT
d_gene: TRBD2; abundance: once; j_gene: TRBJ2-5; v_gene: TRBV27; CDR3aa: CASSPGGWKTQYF; CDR3nt: TGTGCCAGCAGTCCGGGGGGATGGAAGACCCAGTACTTC
d_gene: TRBD2; abundance: -; j_gene: TRBJ2-5; v_gene: TRBV5-4; CDR3aa: CASSLVASGGYETQYF; CDR3nt: TGTGCCAGCAGCTTGGTGGCTAGCGGGGGTTATGAGACCCAGTACTTC
d_gene: -; abundance: few; j_gene: TRBJ1-4; v_gene: TRBV28; CDR3aa: CAIPEGGATNEKLFF; CDR3nt: TGTGCCATTCCGGAGGGAGGTGCAACTAATGAAAAACTGTTTTTT
d_gene: -; abundance: -; j_gene: TRBJ2-7; v_gene: TRBV4-2; CDR3aa: CASSQAADSYEQYF; CDR3nt: TGTGCCAGCAGCCAAGCTGCGGACTCCTACGAGCAGTACTTC
d_gene: TRBD1; abundance: -; j_gene: TRBJ1-4; v_gene: TRBV5-1; CDR3aa: CASSFGTGDGGKLFF; CDR3nt: TGCGCCAGCAGCTTCGGGACAGGGGATGGTGGAAAACTGTTTTTT
d_gene: TRBD2; abundance: -; j_gene: TRBJ2-3; v_gene: TRBV2; CDR3aa: CASKLLLAGTDTQYF; CDR3nt: TGTGCCAGCAAACTTCTACTAGCGGGGACAGATACGCAGTATTTT
d_gene: TRBD1; abundance: -; j_gene: TRBJ1-5; v_gene: TRBV29-1; CDR3aa: CSVQGADQPQHF; CDR3nt: TGCAGCGTACAGGGGGCAGATCAGCCCCAGCATTTT
d_gene: -; abundance: -; j_gene: TRBJ2-7; v_gene: TRBV20-1; CDR3aa: CSASQAYEQYF; CDR3nt: TGCAGTGCTAGTCAGGCCTACGAGCAGTACTTC
d_gene: TRBD2; abundance: -; j_gene: TRBJ2-5; v_gene: TRBV13; CDR3aa: CASSFPAGGPAQYF; CDR3nt: TGTGCCAGCAGCTTCCCAGCGGGGGGGCCGGCCCAGTACTTC
d_gene: TRBD2; abundance: -; j_gene: TRBJ2-7; v_gene: TRBV6-6; CDR3aa: CASSQGLAGVVYEQYF; CDR3nt: TGTGCCAGCAGCCAAGGGCTAGCGGGAGTCGTCTACGAGCAGTACTTC
d_gene: TRBD1; abundance: -; j_gene: TRBJ1-1; v_gene: TRBV4-1; CDR3aa: CASSQEGTGSSEAFF; CDR3nt: TGCGCCAGCAGCCAAGAAGGGACAGGGAGCTCAGAAGCTTTCTTT
d_gene: -; abundance: few; j_gene: TRBJ1-2; v_gene: TRBV10-3; CDR3aa: CAIRSDSPYGYTF; CDR3nt: TGTGCCATCCGTTCAGACAGCCCCTATGGCTACACCTTC
d_gene: TRBD2; abundance: -; j_gene: TRBJ2-1; v_gene: TRBV6-5; CDR3aa: CASSYSGLAGGNEQFF; CDR3nt: TGTGCCAGCAGTTACTCGGGACTAGCGGGGGGCAATGAGCAGTTCTTC
d_gene: TRBD1; abundance: -; j_gene: TRBJ1-5; v_gene: TRBV18; CDR3aa: CASTSDRDGQPQHF; CDR3nt: TGTGCCAGCACGTCAGACAGGGACGGTCAGCCCCAGCATTTT
d_gene: -; abundance: -; j_gene: TRBJ2-2; v_gene: TRBV7-3; CDR3aa: CASSLLSPASESANTGELFF; CDR3nt: TGTGCCAGCAGCTTATTAAGTCCGGCTAGCGAGTCGGCGAACACCGGGGAGCTGTTTTTT
d_gene: -; abundance: few; j_gene: TRBJ2-2; v_gene: TRBV5-4; CDR3aa: CASSLQGTGELFF; CDR3nt: TGTGCCAGCAGCTTACAGGGAACCGGGGAGCTGTTTTTT
d_gene: TRBD1; abundance: -; j_gene: TRBJ2-7; v_gene: TRBV5-4; CDR3aa: CASSYRQGGSYEQYF; CDR3nt: TGTGCCAGCAGCTACCGACAGGGCGGCTCCTACGAGCAGTACTTC
d_gene: -; abundance: -; j_gene: TRBJ2-1; v_gene: TRBV5-1; CDR3aa: CASSFLLASSYNEQFF; CDR3nt: TGCGCCAGCAGCTTTCTACTAGCTAGCTCCTACAATGAGCAGTTCTTC
d_gene: -; abundance: -; j_gene: TRBJ1-2; v_gene: TRBV27; CDR3aa: CASSLSSLAANGYTF; CDR3nt: TGTGCCAGCAGTTTATCATCCCTGGCGGCTAATGGCTACACCTTC
d_gene: TRBD1; abundance: -; j_gene: TRBJ2-2; v_gene: TRBV7-9; CDR3aa: CASSPRTGTNTGELFF; CDR3nt: TGTGCCAGCAGCCCCAGGACAGGGACGAACACCGGGGAGCTGTTTTTT
d_gene: -; abundance: -; j_gene: TRBJ1-2; v_gene: TRBV23-1; CDR3aa: CASSQSEGFSGYTF; CDR3nt: TGCGCCAGCAGTCAATCGGAGGGATTTTCTGGCTACACCTTC
d_gene: TRBD2; abundance: -; j_gene: TRBJ2-5; v_gene: TRBV5-4; CDR3aa: CASSFGLAQETQYF; CDR3nt: TGTGCCAGCAGCTTTGGACTAGCGCAAGAGACCCAGTACTTC
d_gene: -; abundance: -; j_gene: TRBJ1-2; v_gene: TRBV7-9; CDR3aa: CASSSPRGGRINYGYTF; CDR3nt: TGTGCCAGCAGCTCCCCTAGGGGAGGGAGGATCAACTATGGCTACACCTTC
d_gene: TRBD2; abundance: -; j_gene: TRBJ2-7; v_gene: TRBV23-1; CDR3aa: CASPAGTSPYEQYF; CDR3nt: TGCGCCAGTCCCGCCGGGACTAGTCCATACGAGCAGTACTTC
d_gene: TRBD2; abundance: -; j_gene: TRBJ2-7; v_gene: TRBV5-1; CDR3aa: CASSAAGGGSYEQYF; CDR3nt: TGCGCCAGCAGCGCCGCGGGGGGCGGGTCCTACGAGCAGTACTTC
d_gene: -; abundance: few; j_gene: TRBJ2-7; v_gene: TRBV6-1; CDR3aa: CASSVRQLSLYEQYF; CDR3nt: TGTGCCAGCAGTGTTCGACAGCTATCACTCTACGAGCAGTACTTC
d_gene: TRBD1; abundance: -; j_gene: TRBJ2-7; v_gene: TRBV10-2; CDR3aa: CASNKRTGVHEQYF; CDR3nt: TGCGCCAGCAATAAGAGGACAGGGGTCCACGAGCAGTACTTC
d_gene: TRBD1; abundance: once; j_gene: TRBJ2-3; v_gene: TRBV2; CDR3aa: CASSENDRQGRTDTQYF; CDR3nt: TGTGCCAGCAGTGAAAATGACCGACAGGGAAGGACAGATACGCAGTATTTT
d_gene: -; abundance: -; j_gene: TRBJ2-7; v_gene: TRBV12-5; CDR3aa: CASGLPLAHVYSYEQYF; CDR3nt: TGTGCTAGTGGTTTGCCCCTAGCGCACGTTTACTCCTACGAGCAGTACTTC
d_gene: TRBD1; abundance: -; j_gene: TRBJ1-5; v_gene: TRBV6-6; CDR3aa: CASSYWQGVDQPQHF; CDR3nt: TGTGCCAGCAGTTACTGGCAGGGGGTCGATCAGCCCCAGCATTTT
d_gene: TRBD1; abundance: -; j_gene: TRBJ2-7; v_gene: TRBV6-6; CDR3aa: CASSSPGQGSNEQYF; CDR3nt: TGTGCCAGCAGTTCCCCGGGACAGGGTTCCAACGAGCAGTACTTC
d_gene: -; abundance: once; j_gene: TRBJ2-7; v_gene: TRBV5-8; CDR3aa: CASSSGGISYEQYF; CDR3nt: TGTGCCAGCAGCTCCGGAGGGATTTCCTACGAGCAGTACTTC
d_gene: -; abundance: once; j_gene: TRBJ1-1; v_gene: TRBV28; CDR3aa: CASRTPGEGNTEAFF; CDR3nt: TGTGCCAGCAGGACCCCCGGGGAGGGGAACACTGAAGCTTTCTTT
d_gene: -; abundance: -; j_gene: TRBJ1-5; v_gene: TRBV21-1; CDR3aa: CASNKIGQPYSNQPQHF; CDR3nt: TGTGCCAGCAACAAAATAGGACAGCCTTATAGCAATCAGCCCCAGCATTTT
d_gene: TRBD2; abundance: -; j_gene: TRBJ2-1; v_gene: TRBV14; CDR3aa: CASSRLAGGFSEQFF; CDR3nt: TGTGCCAGCAGCCGGCTAGCGGGAGGTTTCAGTGAGCAGTTCTTC
d_gene: TRBD1; abundance: -; j_gene: TRBJ1-3; v_gene: TRBV5-1; CDR3aa: CASSLVHGQGPGNTIYF; CDR3nt: TGCGCCAGCAGCTTGGTCCACGGACAGGGCCCGGGAAACACCATATATTTT
d_gene: -; abundance: -; j_gene: TRBJ2-6; v_gene: TRBV28; CDR3aa: CASERGSGANVLTF; CDR3nt: TGTGCCAGCGAGAGGGGGTCTGGGGCCAACGTCCTGACTTTC
d_gene: -; abundance: -; j_gene: TRBJ2-2; v_gene: TRBV7-3; CDR3aa: CASSSHSGPGELFF; CDR3nt: TGTGCCAGCAGCTCCCACAGCGGACCCGGGGAGCTGTTTTTT
d_gene: -; abundance: -; j_gene: TRBJ1-1; v_gene: TRBV4-1; CDR3aa: CASSQEDTLGVGSEAFF; CDR3nt: TGCGCCAGCAGCCAAGAAGACACCCTGGGAGTCGGTTCTGAAGCTTTCTTT
d_gene: -; abundance: -; j_gene: TRBJ2-2; v_gene: TRBV5-4; CDR3aa: CASSPGSLWNTGELFF; CDR3nt: TGTGCCAGCAGCCCCGGGAGCTTATGGAACACCGGGGAGCTGTTTTTT
d_gene: -; abundance: -; j_gene: TRBJ1-2; v_gene: TRBV7-8; CDR3aa: CASSSDGFYGYTF; CDR3nt: TGTGCCAGCAGCAGCGACGGATTCTATGGCTACACCTTC
d_gene: TRBD2; abundance: -; j_gene: TRBJ2-3; v_gene: TRBV4-3; CDR3aa: CASSLTSGRDPTDTQYF; CDR3nt: TGCGCCAGCAGCCTTACTAGCGGGAGGGATCCCACAGATACGCAGTATTTT
d_gene: -; abundance: -; j_gene: TRBJ1-3; v_gene: TRBV6-5; CDR3aa: CASSYSAGTGNTIYF; CDR3nt: TGTGCCAGCAGTTACTCCGCAGGGACAGGAAACACCATATATTTT
d_gene: -; abundance: -; j_gene: TRBJ2-7; v_gene: TRBV19; CDR3aa: CASSITGSTYEQYF; CDR3nt: TGTGCCAGTAGTATAACAGGGAGCACCTACGAGCAGTACTTC
d_gene: -; abundance: -; j_gene: TRBJ2-5; v_gene: TRBV4-1; CDR3aa: CASSPGLPPGAQYF; CDR3nt: TGCGCCAGCAGCCCTGGACTGCCTCCTGGGGCCCAGTACTTC
d_gene: -; abundance: -; j_gene: TRBJ2-1; v_gene: TRBV7-3; CDR3aa: CASSAEGQPYNEQFF; CDR3nt: TGTGCCAGCAGCGCAGAGGGACAACCCTACAATGAGCAGTTCTTC